This T cell receptor beta chain was identified during a study of response to subunit inactivated influenza vaccine. On this clonotype itself: Its antigen is not known.

Findings and caveats of the study: After each seasonal influenza vaccination, few new T cells are recruited, the authors suggested.

Germline V gives CDR1 SEHNR, CDR2 FQNEAQ (reference sequence). Trimming removed 5 bases at V and 4 bases at J, with 18 bases between. The CDR3 is 16 residues long. TCRdb processed the RT-PCR reads anew with MiXCR; each CDR3 protein has one entry. The sample has hundreds of thousands of distinct CDR3 sequences, approximately 17% seen once. The rearrangement uses TRBV7-9 and TRBJ2-1, with D possibly being TRBD1 (7 bases). This material consisted of PBMCs from blood, taken 5 to 6 days after vaccination. The origin of this receptor is a man between 50 and 59 years old who received an inactivated influenza vaccine. The CDR3 here is CASSLAGGRVYNEQFF. Here the CDR3 DNA reads TGTGCCAGCAGCCTGGCAGGGGGGCGCGTTTACAATGAGCAGTTCTTC.